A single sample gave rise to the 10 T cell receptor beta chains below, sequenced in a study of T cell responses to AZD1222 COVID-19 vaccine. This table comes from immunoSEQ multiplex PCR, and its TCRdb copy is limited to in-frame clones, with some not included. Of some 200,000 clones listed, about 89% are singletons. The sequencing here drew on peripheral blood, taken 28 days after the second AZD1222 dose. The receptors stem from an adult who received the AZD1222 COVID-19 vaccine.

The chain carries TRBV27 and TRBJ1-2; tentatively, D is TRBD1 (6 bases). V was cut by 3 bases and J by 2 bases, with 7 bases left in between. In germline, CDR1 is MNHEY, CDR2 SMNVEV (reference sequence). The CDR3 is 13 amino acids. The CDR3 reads CASSFQGNYGYTF. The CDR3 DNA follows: TGTGCCAGCAGTTTCCAGGGGAACTATGGCTACACCTTC.

As DNA, the CDR3 is TGTGCCAGCAGGGCGGGGGGCTCAGGCTCCTACAATGAGCAGTTCTTC. Encoded protein: CASRAGGSGSYNEQFF. This chain connects TRBV3-1 (or the pseudogene TRBV3-2) to TRBJ2-1; 8 bases match TRBD2. V shed 6 bases, J shed 0 bases, and the junction held 7 bases outside the gene matches. This CDR3 region has 16 residues. The V gene's germline CDR1 is LGHDT and CDR2 YNNKEL (reference sequence).

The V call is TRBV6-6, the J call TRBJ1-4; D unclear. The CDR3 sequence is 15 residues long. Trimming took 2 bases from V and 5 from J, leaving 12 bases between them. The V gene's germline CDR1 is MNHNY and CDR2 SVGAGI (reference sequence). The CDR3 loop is CASSYADGKNEKLFF. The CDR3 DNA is TGTGCCAGCAGTTACGCAGACGGGAAAAATGAAAAACTGTTTTTT.

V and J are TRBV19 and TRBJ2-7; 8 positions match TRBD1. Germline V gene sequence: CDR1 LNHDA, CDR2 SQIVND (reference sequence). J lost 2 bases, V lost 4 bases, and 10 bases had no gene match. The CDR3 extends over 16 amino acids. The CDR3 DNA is TGTGCCAGTAGTACCTCTGGTTCAGGGGGCGCCTACGAGCAGTACTTC. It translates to CASSTSGSGGAYEQYF.

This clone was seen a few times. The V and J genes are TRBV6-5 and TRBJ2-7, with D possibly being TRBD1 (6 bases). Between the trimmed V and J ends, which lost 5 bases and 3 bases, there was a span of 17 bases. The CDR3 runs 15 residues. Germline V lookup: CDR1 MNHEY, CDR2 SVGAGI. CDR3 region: CASSRGQREVYEQYF. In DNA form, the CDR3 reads TGTGCCAGCAGTCGAGGACAGCGAGAGGTCTACGAGCAGTACTTC.

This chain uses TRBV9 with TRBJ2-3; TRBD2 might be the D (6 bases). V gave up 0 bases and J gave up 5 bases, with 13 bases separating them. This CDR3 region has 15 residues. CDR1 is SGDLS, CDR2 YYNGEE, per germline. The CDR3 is CASSVAGAGKDTQYF. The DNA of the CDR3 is TGTGCCAGCAGCGTAGCTGGGGCGGGAAAAGATACGCAGTATTTT.

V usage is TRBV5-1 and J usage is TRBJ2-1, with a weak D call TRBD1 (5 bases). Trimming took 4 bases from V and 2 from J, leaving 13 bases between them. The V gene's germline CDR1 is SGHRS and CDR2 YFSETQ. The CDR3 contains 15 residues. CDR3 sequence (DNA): TGCGCCAGCAGCCCGCTAGTCAGGGCCTACAATGAGCAGTTCTTC. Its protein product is CASSPLVRAYNEQFF. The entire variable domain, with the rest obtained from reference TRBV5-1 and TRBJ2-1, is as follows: KAGVTQTPRYLIKTRGQQVTLSCSPISGHRSVSWYQQTPGQGLQFLFEYFSETQRNKGNFPGRFSGRQFSNSRSEMNVSTLELGDSALYLCASSPLVRAYNEQFFGPGTRLTVL.

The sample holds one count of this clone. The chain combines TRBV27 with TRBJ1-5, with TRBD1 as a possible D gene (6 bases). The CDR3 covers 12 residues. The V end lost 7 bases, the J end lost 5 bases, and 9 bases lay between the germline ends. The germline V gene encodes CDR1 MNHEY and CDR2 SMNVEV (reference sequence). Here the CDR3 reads CASKTGYQPQHF. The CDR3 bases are TGTGCCAGCAAGACAGGTTATCAGCCCCAGCATTTT.

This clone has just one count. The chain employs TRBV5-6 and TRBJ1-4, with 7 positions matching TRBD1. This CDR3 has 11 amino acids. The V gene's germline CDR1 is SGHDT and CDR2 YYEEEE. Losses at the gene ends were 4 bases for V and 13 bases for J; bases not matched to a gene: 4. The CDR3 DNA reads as TGTGCCAGCAGCGCCAGGGGGGGACTGTTTTTT. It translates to CASSARGGLFF.

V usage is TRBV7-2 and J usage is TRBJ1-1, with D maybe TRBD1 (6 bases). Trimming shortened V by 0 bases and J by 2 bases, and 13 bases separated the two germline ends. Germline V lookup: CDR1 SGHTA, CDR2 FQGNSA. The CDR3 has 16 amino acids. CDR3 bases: TGTGCCAGCAGCTTAGCCGGGGGCTTACCAAACACTGAAGCTTTCTTT. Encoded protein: CASSLAGGLPNTEAFF.